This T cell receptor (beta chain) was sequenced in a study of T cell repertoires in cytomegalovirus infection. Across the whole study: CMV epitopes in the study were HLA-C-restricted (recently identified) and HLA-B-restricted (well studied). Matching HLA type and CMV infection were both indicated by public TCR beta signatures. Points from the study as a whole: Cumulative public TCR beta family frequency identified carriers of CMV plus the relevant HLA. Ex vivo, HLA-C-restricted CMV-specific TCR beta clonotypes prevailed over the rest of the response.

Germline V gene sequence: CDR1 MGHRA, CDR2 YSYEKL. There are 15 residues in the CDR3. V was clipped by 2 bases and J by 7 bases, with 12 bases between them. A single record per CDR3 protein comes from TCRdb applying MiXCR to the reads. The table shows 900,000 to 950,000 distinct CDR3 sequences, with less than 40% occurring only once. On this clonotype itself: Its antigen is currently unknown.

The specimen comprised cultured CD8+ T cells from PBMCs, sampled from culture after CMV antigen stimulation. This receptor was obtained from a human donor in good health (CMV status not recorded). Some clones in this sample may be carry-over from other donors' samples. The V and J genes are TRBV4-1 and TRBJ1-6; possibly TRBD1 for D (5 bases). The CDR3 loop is CASSQMTDLNSPLHF. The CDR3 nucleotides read TGCGCCAGCAGCCAAATGACAGACTTGAATTCACCCCTCCACTTT.